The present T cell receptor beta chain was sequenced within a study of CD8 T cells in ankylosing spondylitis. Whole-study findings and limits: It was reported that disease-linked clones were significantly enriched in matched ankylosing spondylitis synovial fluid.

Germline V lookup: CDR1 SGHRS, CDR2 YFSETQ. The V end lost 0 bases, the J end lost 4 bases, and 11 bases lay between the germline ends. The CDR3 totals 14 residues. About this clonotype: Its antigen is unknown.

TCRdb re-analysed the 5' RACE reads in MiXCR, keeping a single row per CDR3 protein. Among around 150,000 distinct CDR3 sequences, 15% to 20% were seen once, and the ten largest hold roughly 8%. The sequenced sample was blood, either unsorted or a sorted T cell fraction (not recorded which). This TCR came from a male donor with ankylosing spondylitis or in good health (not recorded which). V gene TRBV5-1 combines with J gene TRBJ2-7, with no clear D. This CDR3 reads CASSLVRAEYEQYF. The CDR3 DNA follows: TGCGCCAGCAGCTTGGTTAGGGCAGAATACGAGCAGTACTTC.